The following is a T cell receptor beta chain sequence with its context. This clone has a single count. What antigen it recognizes has not been identified. Qualities for individual bases were not recorded, and no much larger clone is one base off. The data derive from a study of T cell responses to AZD1222 COVID-19 vaccine (dated by TCRdb to the early 2020s). With regard to the full study: Because spike-specific TCR depth and breadth did not differ between the two schedules, AZD1222 recipients who got a second dose at roughly 4 weeks were pooled with those who got a second dose at roughly 12 weeks. A total of 240 or so trial participants underwent TCR sequencing, of whom 207 had received two doses of AZD1222 and around 26 had received two doses of the MenACWY control vaccine. Trial participants were enrolled by age into subgroups of 18-55, 56-69 and 70-plus years, and 148, 28 and 57 TCR-sequenced participants, respectively, were included in these subgroups. Results the study describes overall, beyond this receptor: Participants were mostly white British, with more females than males. The authors suggested clonal diversity may have been underestimated. Because no day 14 peak-response samples were available, the repertoires could be characterized only after the peak T cell response. In the small 56-69-year group, the increase in depth fell short of significance, most likely because of low power. Reportedly, almost half of the unique spike-specific TCRs recognized epitopes lying outside the regions that are mutated in the B.1.351 and B.1.1.7 variants. Conclusions about previously exposed vaccinees are limited because only five to seven AZD1222 recipients were SARS-CoV-2 seropositive at baseline. Vaccine-associated CD4 TCRs spanned the whole spike protein, with dominant responses in regions 160-218 and 743-854. Spike-specific TCR breadth and depth rose significantly after two AZD1222 doses compared with day 0 and with MenACWY recipients.

The germline V gene (reference sequence) specifies SEHNR as CDR1 and FQNEAQ as CDR2. The V end loses 1 base and the J end loses 6 bases, and a stretch of 13 bases separates them. The CDR3 runs 14 residues from the cysteine to the phenylalanine. The retained sequence is limited to the CDR3, 42 bases, with the frame set at the first base. The time point tag for this specimen amounts to: baseline before first vaccination. Vaccinee samples came from UK trials COV001 and COV002, including a single-blind randomized controlled phase 2/3 trial of AZD1222 (ChAdOx1 nCoV-19) in healthy adults. Trial participant PBMC samples were collected at day 0 and day 28 after the second dose for TCRbeta chain sequencing. The CDR3 regions of human TCRbeta chains were analyzed by immunosequencing. The paper's processing steps were these. TCRs in the repertoires were matched against a reference library of SARS-CoV-2-specific TCRs that had been generated with the MIRA antigen-specificity platform. Breadth meant the fraction of unique TCRs that were SARS-CoV-2-associated, whereas depth meant the fraction of total T cells that were SARS-CoV-2-associated. Using the MIRA data, each spike-specific TCR was mapped to the spike region that the TCR reacts to and placed in a CD4 or CD8 class. Log10-transformed breadth and depth values were compared by one-way ANOVA with Sidak's multiple comparisons tests. What TCRdb holds here is the immuneACCESS table cut down to in-frame rearrangements. Part of the clones is not present; checked against another copy, under half of the missing clones reflect an unresolved V gene, and the others are unexplained. That table is the source of V, J and clone size, and D and trimming were worked out from the DNA. The sample profile shows about 110,000 clones; roughly 90% of them were found once. The ten biggest clones cover approximately 10% of the sample.

This sequence originates from an adult in good health. The chain was built from TRBV7-9 and TRBJ2-7, with the D gene call left open. The sample here was peripheral blood, taken on day 0 of AZD1222 vaccination. The DNA sequence follows: TGTGCCAGCAGCTTAGAAACGATCCTGGCCGAGCAGTACTTC. Its coded protein is CASSLETILAEQYF.